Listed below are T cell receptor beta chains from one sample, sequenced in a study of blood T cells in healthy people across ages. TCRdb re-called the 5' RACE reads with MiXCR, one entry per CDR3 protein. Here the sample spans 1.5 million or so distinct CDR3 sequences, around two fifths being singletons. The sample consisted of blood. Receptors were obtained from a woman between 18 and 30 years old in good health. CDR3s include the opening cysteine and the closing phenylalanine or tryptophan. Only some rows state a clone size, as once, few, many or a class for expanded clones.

cdr3_aa: CASSLSGRSTDTQYF; j_call: TRBJ2-3; v_call: TRBV5-1; clone_size: many
cdr3_aa: CSAREDIQETQYF; j_call: TRBJ2-5; v_call: TRBV20-1; clone_size: few
cdr3_aa: CASGQITSGTDTQYF; j_call: TRBJ2-3; v_call: TRBV3-1; clone_size: -
cdr3_aa: CKTPTGDLGYTF; j_call: TRBJ1-2; v_call: TRBV20-1; clone_size: few
cdr3_aa: CATSQQGGNGEQFF; j_call: TRBJ2-1; v_call: TRBV3-1; clone_size: -
cdr3_aa: CASSLWYGYTF; j_call: TRBJ1-2; v_call: TRBV7-7; clone_size: -
cdr3_aa: CASSVTRASTDTQYF; j_call: TRBJ2-3; v_call: TRBV12-3/TRBV12-4; clone_size: few
cdr3_aa: CASSIGLAGDEQYF; j_call: TRBJ2-7; v_call: TRBV4-2; clone_size: few
cdr3_aa: CATAIAGEGTGELFF; j_call: TRBJ2-2; v_call: TRBV4-1; clone_size: few
cdr3_aa: CASSMGGGWTEAFF; j_call: TRBJ1-1; v_call: TRBV7-6; clone_size: -
cdr3_aa: CASSLVGLAGGFSSYEQYF; j_call: TRBJ2-7; v_call: TRBV7-8; clone_size: few
cdr3_aa: CAGSYQTASNQPQHF; j_call: TRBJ1-5; v_call: TRBV6-6; clone_size: -
cdr3_aa: CASSGSGIENSPLHF; j_call: TRBJ1-6; v_call: TRBV2; clone_size: -
cdr3_aa: CAIMRRGGETQYF; j_call: TRBJ2-5; v_call: TRBV2; clone_size: -
cdr3_aa: CASSWREEATEAFF; j_call: TRBJ1-1; v_call: TRBV27; clone_size: -
cdr3_aa: CASSSRQRFDEQFF; j_call: TRBJ2-1; v_call: TRBV7-6; clone_size: -
cdr3_aa: CASSHDRLAGTSTDTQYF; j_call: TRBJ2-3; v_call: TRBV3-1; clone_size: few
cdr3_aa: CASSQVGGGSRATETQYF; j_call: TRBJ2-5; v_call: TRBV4-2; clone_size: -
cdr3_aa: CASSLVGTSGGGSTDTQYF; j_call: TRBJ2-3; v_call: TRBV5-1; clone_size: -
cdr3_aa: CAIPWDEQFF; j_call: TRBJ2-1; v_call: TRBV10-3; clone_size: -